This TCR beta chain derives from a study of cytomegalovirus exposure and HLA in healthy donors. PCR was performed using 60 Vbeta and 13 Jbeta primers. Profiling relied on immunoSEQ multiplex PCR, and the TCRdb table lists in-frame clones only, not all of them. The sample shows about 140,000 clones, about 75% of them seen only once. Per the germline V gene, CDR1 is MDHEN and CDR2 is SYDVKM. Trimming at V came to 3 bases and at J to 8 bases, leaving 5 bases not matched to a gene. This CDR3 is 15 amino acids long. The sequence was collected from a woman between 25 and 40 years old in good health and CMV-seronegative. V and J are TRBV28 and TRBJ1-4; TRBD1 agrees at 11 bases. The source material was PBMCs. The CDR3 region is CASSLGDRGFEKLFF. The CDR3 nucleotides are TGTGCCAGCAGTTTGGGGGACAGGGGGTTCGAAAAACTGTTTTTT.